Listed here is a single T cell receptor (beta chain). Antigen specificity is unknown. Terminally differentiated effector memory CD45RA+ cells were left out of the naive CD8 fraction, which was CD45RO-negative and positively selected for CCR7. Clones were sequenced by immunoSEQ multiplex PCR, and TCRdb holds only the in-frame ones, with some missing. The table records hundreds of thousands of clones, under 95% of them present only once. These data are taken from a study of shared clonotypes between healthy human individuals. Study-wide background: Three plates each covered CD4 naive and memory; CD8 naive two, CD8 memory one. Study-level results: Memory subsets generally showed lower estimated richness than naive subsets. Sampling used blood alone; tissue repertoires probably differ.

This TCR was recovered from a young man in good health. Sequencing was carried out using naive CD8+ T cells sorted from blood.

The DNA for the CDR3 is TGTGCCAGCAGCGTAGAATCCCCCATATCCTACAATGAGCAGTTCTTC. It translates to CASSVESPISYNEQFF. The chain joins TRBV9 to TRBJ2-1; D unclear. V was pared by 0 bases and J by 1 base, with 11 bases between. In germline, CDR1 is SGDLS, CDR2 YYNGEE. CDR3 length: 16 amino acids.